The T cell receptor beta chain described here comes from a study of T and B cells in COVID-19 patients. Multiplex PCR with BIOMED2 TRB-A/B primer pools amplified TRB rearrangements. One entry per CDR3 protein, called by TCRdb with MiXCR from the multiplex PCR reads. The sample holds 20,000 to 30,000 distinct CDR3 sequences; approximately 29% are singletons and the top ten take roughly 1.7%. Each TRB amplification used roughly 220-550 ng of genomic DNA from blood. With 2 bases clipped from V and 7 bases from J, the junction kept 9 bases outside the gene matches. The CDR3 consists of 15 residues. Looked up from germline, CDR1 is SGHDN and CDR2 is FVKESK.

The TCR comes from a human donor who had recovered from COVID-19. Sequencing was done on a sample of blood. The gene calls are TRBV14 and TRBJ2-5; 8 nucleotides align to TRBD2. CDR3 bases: TGTGCCAGCAGCCAAAGACTAGCGCCCTTAGGGACCCAGTACTTC. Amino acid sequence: CASSQRLAPLGTQYF.